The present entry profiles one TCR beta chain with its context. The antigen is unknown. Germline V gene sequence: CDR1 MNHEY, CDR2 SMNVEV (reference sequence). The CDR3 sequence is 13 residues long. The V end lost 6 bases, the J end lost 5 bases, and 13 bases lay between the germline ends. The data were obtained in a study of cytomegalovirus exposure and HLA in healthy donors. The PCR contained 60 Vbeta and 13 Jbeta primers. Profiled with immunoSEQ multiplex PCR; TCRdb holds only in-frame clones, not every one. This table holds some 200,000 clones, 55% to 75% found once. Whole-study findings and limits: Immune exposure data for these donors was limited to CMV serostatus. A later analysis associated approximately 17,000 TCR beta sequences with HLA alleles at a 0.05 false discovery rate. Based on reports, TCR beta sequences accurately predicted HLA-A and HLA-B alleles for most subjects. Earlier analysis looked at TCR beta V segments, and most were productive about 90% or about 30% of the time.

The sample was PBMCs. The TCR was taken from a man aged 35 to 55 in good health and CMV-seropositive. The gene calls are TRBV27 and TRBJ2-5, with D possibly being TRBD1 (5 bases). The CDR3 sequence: CASSPREGETQYF. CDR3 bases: TGTGCCAGCAGCCCCAGGGAAGGGGAGACCCAGTACTTC.